This TCR beta chain stems from a study of cytomegalovirus exposure and HLA in healthy donors. Study-level points and caveats: Sequencing depth across donors, presence/absence analyses assumed, was roughly uniform. Diagnosis of cytomegalovirus status made by the classifier reportedly showed high specificity and sensitivity. A later look showed TCR association rates differing by HLA locus, highest for DRB1 and lowest for HLA-C. Prior analysis indicated that the majority of TCR beta V segments exhibited productivity approximately 87% or approximately 30% of the time.

This clone has more than one count but fewer than ten. What it binds is unknown. The CDR3 loop spans 12 amino acids. From germline, CDR1 is SNHLY and CDR2 FYNNEI. V was clipped by 4 bases and J by 4 bases, with 5 bases between them. PCR primers comprised 60 Vbeta and 13 Jbeta primers. Measured with immunoSEQ multiplex PCR; TCRdb has only the in-frame clones, and not every one. In the table there are 80,000 to 100,000 clones, 73% of which are singletons. The TCR sequence derives from a man in his forties in good health and CMV-seronegative. The J gene is TRBJ2-1, the V gene TRBV2; D is ambiguous. Sequencing was performed on PBMCs. For the CDR3, the DNA is TGTGCCAGCAGTGCCAGTTACAATGAGCAGTTCTTC. Translation: CASSASYNEQFF. The variable domain in full, completed from reference TRBV2 and TRBJ2-1, reads EPEVTQTPSHQVTQMGQEVILRCVPISNHLYFYWYRQILGQKVEFLVSFYNNEISEKSEIFDDQFSVERPDGSNFTLKIRSTKLEDSAMYFCASSASYNEQFFGPGTRLTVL.